This TCR beta chain derives from a study of cytomegalovirus exposure and HLA in healthy donors. Clones were sequenced by immunoSEQ multiplex PCR, and TCRdb holds only the in-frame ones, with some missing. The sample has some 260,000 clones; about nine tenths are singletons. V was cut by 3 bases and J by 0 bases, with 18 bases left in between. This CDR3 spans 17 amino acids. Germline V CDR1 and CDR2: MDHEN, SYDVKM. The chain is built from TRBV28 and TRBJ2-7; weak D call: TRBD2 (5 bases). The sequence was obtained from a woman in her twenties or thirties in good health and CMV-seronegative. What was sequenced was PBMCs. CDR3 amino acids: CASSFPISSGSSYEQYF. The CDR3 nucleotides are TGTGCCAGCAGTTTCCCAATAAGCAGCGGAAGCTCCTACGAGCAGTACTTC.